The 31 T cell receptor beta chains reported below all come from one sample, sequenced in a study of T cell clonality in common variable immunodeficiency (dated by TCRdb to the mid-2010s). The library was made by the immunoSEQ multiplex PCR assay. This is the immuneACCESS table as TCRdb keeps it, with only in-frame sequences that have V and J called. A part of the clones is gone; compared with another copy, unresolved V genes explain less than half, and the rest is unexplained. This sample holds about 39,000 clones in total, without any singletons. The biggest ten clones account for roughly 3% of the sample. The sequencing input was peripheral blood mononuclear cells. The source is a person aged 18-69 years in good health.

There are many counts of this clone. Read coverage stops 3 residues before the CDR3 terminus; the germline J gene supplies the remainder. V gene TRBV7-3 combines with J gene TRBJ2-1; 7 bases agree with TRBD2. Looked up from germline, CDR1 is SGHTA and CDR2 is FQGTGA. Losses at the gene ends were 5 bases for V and 8 bases for J; bases not matched to a gene: 9. This CDR3 region has 14 residues. CDR3 DNA (partial): TGTGCCAGCAGCCGCAATTTGGGAGGGGATGAG. This codes for CASSRNLGGDE. The whole CDR3 sequence reads CASSRNLGGDEQFF.

This clone has just a few counts. The CDR3 end lies 3 residues beyond the end of the read and is filled in from the germline J gene. The rearrangement joins TRBV2 to TRBJ2-3; 7 bases match TRBD1. Per the germline V gene, CDR1 is SNHLY and CDR2 is FYNNEI. The CDR3 extends over 13 amino acids. The CDR3 DNA, read in part, is TGTGCCAGCAGTCGGGACAGCAATCAGCCG. Its protein is CASSRDSNQP. The entire CDR3 reads CASSRDSNQPQYF.

This clone was seen more than once but under ten times. The sequenced fragment ends 3 residues before the CDR3 boundary, so the rest is inferred from the germline J gene. The chain uses TRBV13 and TRBJ1-2; TRBD1 matches 11 bases. Germline V gene sequence: CDR1 PRHDT, CDR2 FYEKMQ (reference sequence). J gave up 4 bases and V 5 bases, and 3 bases lay outside the gene matches. This CDR3 comprises 14 residues. The DNA read from the CDR3 is TGTGCCAGCAGCCGGACAGGGGGCAGCTATGGC. This encodes CASSRTGGSYG. The complete CDR3 protein is CASSRTGGSYGYTF.

This clone has ten or more counts. The read finishes 3 residues shy of the CDR3 end, and the germline J gene is used to complete it. The J gene is TRBJ1-5, the V gene TRBV6-1; D ambiguous. Per germline, CDR1 MNHNS and CDR2 SASEGT. Trimming shortened V by 3 bases and J by 9 bases, and 9 bases separated the two germline ends. The CDR3 runs 12 residues. Incomplete CDR3 DNA: TGTGCCAGCAGTGAGTGGCCTCGGCCC. Translation: CASSEWPRP. The complete CDR3 protein is CASSEWPRPQHF.

This clone was counted at least ten times. The CDR3 end falls 3 residues outside the read, so it is completed with the germline J gene. The chain combines TRBV2 with TRBJ2-1; tentatively, D is TRBD1 (6 bases). The CDR3 consists of 13 residues. Trimming cost V 5 bases and J 7 bases, with 12 bases left between them. Germline V gene data show CDR1 as SNHLY and CDR2 as FYNNEI. The covered CDR3 bases are TGTGCCAGCAGTATGGACAGCCGGAATGAG. It is translated as CASSMDSRNE. The full CDR3 reads CASSMDSRNEQFF.

This clone was counted ten times or more. The CDR3 end lies 3 residues beyond the end of the read and is filled in from the germline J gene. V and J are TRBV5-6 and TRBJ1-2; weak D call: TRBD1 (5 bases). Per the germline V gene, CDR1 is SGHDT and CDR2 is YYEEEE. The CDR3 runs 15 residues. This chain's CDR3 is CASSLVKGPQSGYTF. CDR3 DNA (partial): TGTGCCAGCAGCTTGGTAAAGGGGCCCCAATCCGGT.

As concerns this clone: The read ends 3 residues before the CDR3 terminus; that terminus is restored from the germline J gene. This chain connects TRBV7-2 to TRBJ1-6; D may be TRBD1 (6 bases). Trimming shortened V by 1 base and J by 9 bases, and 10 bases separated the two germline ends. The CDR3 extends over 14 amino acids. Germline V gene data show CDR1 as SGHTA and CDR2 as FQGNSA. The sequenced part of the CDR3 DNA is TGTGCCAGCAGCTTAGGGACAGAAGGTTCACCC. Its protein product is CASSLGTEGSP. The full CDR3 sequence reads CASSLGTEGSPLHF.

This clone was counted at least ten times. The read is 3 residues too short to cover the CDR3 end, so that end is filled in from the germline J gene. This sequence joins TRBV7-2 and TRBJ1-2, with TRBD1 matching 8 bases. The CDR3 runs 15 residues. Germline V CDR1 and CDR2: SGHTA, FQGNSA. J lost 4 bases, V lost 5 bases, and 9 bases had no gene match. CDR3 DNA (partial): TGTGCCAGCAGCCCCCAGGGGGCTATAAGCTATGGC. This codes for CASSPQGAISYG. The CDR3 in full is CASSPQGAISYGYTF.

This clone was seen many times. The CDR3 is cut off 3 residues early in the read; its end comes from the germline J gene. This chain links TRBV5-1 with TRBJ1-1; no definite D call. The CDR3 has 13 amino acids. The germline V gene encodes CDR1 SGHRS and CDR2 YFSETQ. Trimming took off 2 bases at V and 2 bases at J, with 7 bases between the two ends. The CDR3 spells CASSLELNTEAFF. The part of the CDR3 DNA that was read is TGCGCCAGCAGCTTAGAGCTAAACACTGAA. The complete variable domain, with remaining parts taken from reference TRBV5-1 and TRBJ1-1, reads KAGVTQTPRYLIKTRGQQVTLSCSPISGHRSVSWYQQTPGQGLQFLFEYFSETQRNKGNFPGRFSGRQFSNSRSEMNVSTLELGDSALYLCASSLELNTEAFFGQGTRLTVV.

This clone appeared many times. The CDR3 end is not reached by the read, which stops 3 residues before it; the germline J gene fills it in. The chain uses TRBV4-2 and TRBJ2-2; 8 bases match TRBD2. V gave up 4 bases and J gave up 2 bases; unmatched junction bases: 6. CDR1 is LGHNA, CDR2 YNFKEQ, per germline. This CDR3 spans 16 amino acids. The part of the CDR3 DNA that was read is TGTGCCAGCAGCCTCAGACTAGCGAGAAACACCGGGGAG. Translating gives CASSLRLARNTGE. The full CDR3 sequence reads CASSLRLARNTGELFF.

This clone was seen many times. The CDR3 here is CSVETTSGAYNEQFF. The sequenced part of the CDR3 DNA is TGCAGCGTTGAAACGACTAGCGGAGCCTACAATGAG. The chain links TRBV29-1 to TRBJ2-1; 9 bases align to TRBD2. The CDR3 end lies 3 residues beyond the end of the read and is filled in from the germline J gene. Germline trimming cut 2 bases from V and 2 bases from J; bases unmatched to any gene: 4. Per the germline V gene, CDR1 is SQVTM and CDR2 is ANQGSEA. The CDR3 is 15 amino acids.

The DNA read from the CDR3 is TGTGCCAGTAGTATAGTTGGGACAGCGAGCTCTGGAAACACC. It codes for CASSIVGTASSGNT. From start to end, the CDR3 is CASSIVGTASSGNTIYF. The chain combines TRBV19 with TRBJ1-3, with TRBD1 matching 7 bases. The read comes to an end 3 residues before the CDR3 does, leaving the germline J gene to fill in the end. The CDR3 consists of 17 residues. The V gene's germline CDR1 is LNHDA and CDR2 SQIVND (reference sequence). The ends lost 1 base at V and 0 bases at J; junction bases unmatched: 6.

This clone was seen ten or more times. The DNA ends 3 residues before the CDR3 does, and the rest of the CDR3 is filled in from the germline J gene. V usage is TRBV30 and J usage is TRBJ2-2; D possibly corresponds to TRBD2 (6 bases). Germline CDR1 GTSNPN, CDR2 SVGIG (reference sequence). The CDR3 runs 14 residues. V shed 2 bases and J shed 5 bases, with 12 bases lying between them. The covered CDR3 bases are TGTGCCTGGAGTAAAAGCGGGTCTACCGGGGAG. Its protein is CAWSKSGSTGE. The complete CDR3 sequence is CAWSKSGSTGELFF.

In this sample, this clone turned up many times. The DNA ends 3 residues before the CDR3 does, and the rest of the CDR3 is filled in from the germline J gene. The chain links TRBV20-1 to TRBJ2-3, with 11 bases matching TRBD1. The CDR3 covers 13 residues. Germline V gene lookup returns CDR1 DFQATT and CDR2 SNEGSKA (reference sequence). V trimming: 6 bases; J trimming: 6 bases; junction bases outside the gene matches: 5. The CDR3: CSAGGTGGDTQYF. The DNA read from the CDR3 is TGCAGTGCCGGTGGGACAGGGGGTGATACG.

As for this clone: The missing CDR3 end, 3 residues past where the read stops, is filled in from the germline J gene. V usage is TRBV11-2 and J usage is TRBJ2-1; TRBD1 matches at 7 bases. CDR3 length: 13 amino acids. V lost 5 bases and J lost 5; bases outside the gene matches: 3. CDR1 and CDR2 from the germline V gene are SGHAT and FQNNGV. Here the CDR3 reads CASSDRAHNEQFF. CDR3 bases read: TGTGCCAGCAGCGACAGGGCCCACAATGAG.

This clone was observed many times. The read is 3 residues too short to cover the CDR3 end, so that end is filled in from the germline J gene. This chain joins TRBV10-3 and TRBJ2-1; TRBD1 might be the D (5 bases). Per germline, CDR1 ENHRY and CDR2 SYGVKD. The V end lost 5 bases, the J end lost 0 bases, and 11 bases lay between the germline ends. The CDR3 spans 15 residues. CDR3 in amino acids: CAISRGGPSYNEQFF. The covered CDR3 bases are TGTGCCATCAGTAGGGGCGGACCCTCCTACAATGAG.

Many counts were recorded for this clone. The sequence runs out 3 residues before the end of the CDR3; the remainder is reconstructed from the germline J gene. This chain joins TRBV7-9 and TRBJ1-3, with D unresolved. The ends were cut back, 5 bases at V and 4 bases at J, with 3 bases in the middle. This CDR3 spans 11 amino acids. Germline V CDR1 and CDR2: SEHNR, FQNEAQ (reference sequence). The DNA read from the CDR3 is TGTGCCAGCAGCCTAGGAAACACC. Translation gives CASSLGNT. The full CDR3 reads CASSLGNTIYF.

With regard to this clone: The read comes to an end 3 residues before the CDR3 does, leaving the germline J gene to fill in the end. V is TRBV18 and J is TRBJ2-3, with D tentatively TRBD2 (5 bases). The CDR3 is made up of 16 amino acids. Germline V gene sequence: CDR1 KGHSH, CDR2 LQKENI. Partial CDR3 DNA: TGTGCCAGCTCACCCCGTGACATAGGGTCAGCGGAGACG. Protein product: CASSPRDIGSAET. The entire CDR3 sequence reads CASSPRDIGSAETQYF.

This clone appeared a few times. The read gets to within 3 residues of the CDR3 end, and the germline J gene fills in the rest. This rearrangement joins TRBV2 to TRBJ2-2, with D unclear. Germline loops: CDR1 SNHLY, CDR2 FYNNEI. The CDR3 length is 16 residues. The DNA read from the CDR3 is TGTGCCAGCAGCGCATCGGGTGTCGCAACTAATGAAAAG. Protein product: CASSASGVATNEK. From start to end, the CDR3 is CASSASGVATNEKLFF.

There are many counts of this clone. The read falls 3 residues short of the CDR3 end, and the missing part is taken from the germline J gene. The chain has TRBV6-2 or TRBV6-3 and TRBJ2-2, with D possibly being TRBD2 (6 bases). CDR1 MNHEY and CDR2 SVGEGT come from the germline V gene. This CDR3 is 12 amino acids long. V was pared by 6 bases and J by 6 bases, with 8 bases between. CDR3 DNA (partial): TGTGCCAGCAGCACGGGGGCCGGGGAG. Translation: CASSTGAGE. The entire CDR3 is CASSTGAGELFF.

This clone came up many times. Read sequence stops 3 residues before the CDR3 end, and the germline J gene provides the missing end. V is TRBV6-1 and J is TRBJ2-1; D may be TRBD1 (5 bases). The CDR3 spans 14 residues. V was shortened by 1 base and J by 1 base, with 5 bases between the two germline ends. From germline, CDR1 is MNHNS and CDR2 SASEGT. CDR3 bases read: TGTGCCAGCAGTGAAGAGGGGTCCTACAATGAG. It is translated as CASSEEGSYNE. The CDR3 reads in full as CASSEEGSYNEQFF.

This clone was observed at least ten times. The read comes to an end 3 residues before the CDR3 does, leaving the germline J gene to fill in the end. This chain links TRBV28 with TRBJ2-7, with D maybe TRBD2 (6 bases). CDR1 MDHEN and CDR2 SYDVKM come from the germline V gene. V was shortened by 4 bases and J by 4 bases, with 20 bases between the two germline ends. The CDR3 totals 16 residues. The CDR3 protein is CASSSPGGGLGYEQYF. Partial CDR3 DNA: TGTGCCAGCAGTTCACCAGGAGGAGGGTTAGGGTACGAG. The entire variable domain, with the rest obtained from reference TRBV28 and TRBJ2-7, is as follows: DVKVTQSSRYLVKRTGEKVFLECVQDMDHENMFWYRQDPGLGLRLIYFSYDVKMKEKGDIPEGYSVSREKKERFSLILESASTNQTSMYLCASSSPGGGLGYEQYFGPGTRLTVT.

This clone came up many times. The CDR3 end lies 3 residues beyond the end of the read and is filled in from the germline J gene. The chain recombines TRBV7-3 with TRBJ2-3; 8 bases line up with TRBD2. The CDR3 length is 14 residues. V was clipped by 4 bases and J by 1 base; unmatched bases: 1. CDR1 and CDR2 (germline): SGHTA, FQGTGA. Incomplete CDR3 DNA: TGTGCCAGCAGCTCGACTAGCGGCACAGATACG. Translating it yields CASSSTSGTDT. Given in full, the CDR3 is CASSSTSGTDTQYF.

This clone was seen at least ten times. The read stops 3 residues short of the end of the CDR3; the missing end is completed from the germline J gene. This chain links TRBV2 with TRBJ2-7, with 13 positions matching TRBD2. V trimming: 9 bases; J trimming: 0 bases; junction bases outside the gene matches: 5. CDR1 is SNHLY and CDR2 is FYNNEI in the germline V gene. The CDR3 has 15 residues. The CDR3 here is CASRRTSGSSYEQYF. CDR3 DNA (partial): TGTGCCAGTAGGAGGACTAGCGGGAGCTCCTACGAG.

This clone appeared many times. The DNA ends 3 residues before the CDR3 does, and the rest of the CDR3 is filled in from the germline J gene. The chain recombines TRBV20-1 with TRBJ1-1; 7 nucleotides align to TRBD1. The germline V gene has CDR1 DFQATT and CDR2 SNEGSKA (reference sequence). V was clipped by 0 bases and J by 4 bases; unmatched bases: 5. This CDR3 has 14 amino acids. The CDR3 reads CSARDQGGPTEAFF. The part of the CDR3 DNA that was read is TGCAGTGCTAGAGATCAAGGGGGCCCCACTGAA.

The sample holds many counts of this clone. The read ends 3 residues early relative to the CDR3; the germline J gene fills the gap. The J gene is TRBJ2-1, the V gene TRBV20-1; 9 bases match TRBD2. The germline V gene encodes CDR1 DFQATT and CDR2 SNEGSKA (reference sequence). This CDR3 spans 16 amino acids. V lost 3 bases and J lost 3; bases outside the gene matches: 9. CDR3 DNA (partial): TGCAGTGCTAGGGGAATGACTAGCGGAGACTACAATGAG. This gives the protein CSARGMTSGDYNE. The full CDR3 reads CSARGMTSGDYNEQFF.

There are many counts of this clone. An end of the junction differs from the germline gene, which may be a read error. The read terminates 3 residues before the CDR3 end, so the remaining end is supplied by the germline J gene. V usage is TRBV18 and J usage is TRBJ2-1, with 9 bases aligning to TRBD2. The germline V gene has CDR1 KGHSH and CDR2 LQKENI. The length of the CDR3 is 17 residues. The part of the CDR3 DNA that was read is TGTGCCAGCTCCCCACCCCGAAGCGGGAGGATCTACAATGAG. Amino acids: CASSPPRSGRIYNE. The CDR3 reads in full as CASSPPRSGRIYNEQFF. Filled out from reference TRBV18 and TRBJ2-1, the complete variable domain reads NAGVMQNPRHLVRRRGQEARLRCSPMKGHSHVYWYRQLPEEGLKFMVYLQKENIIDESGMPKERFSAEFPKEGPSILRIQQVVRGDSAAYFCASSPPRSGRIYNEQFFGPGTRLTVL.

At least ten counts were recorded for this clone. The read gets to within 3 residues of the CDR3 end, and the germline J gene fills in the rest. The chain has TRBV19 and TRBJ2-7; 8 nucleotides match TRBD1. In germline, CDR1 is LNHDA, CDR2 SQIVND (reference sequence). The CDR3 is 16 residues long. The J segment lost 0 bases and the V segment lost 4 bases, leaving 8 bases of the junction unmatched. The covered CDR3 bases are TGTGCCAGTAGTAAGGACAGGGCAAAGACCTCCTACGAG. It yields the protein CASSKDRAKTSYE. The full CDR3 sequence reads CASSKDRAKTSYEQYF. The full variable domain, rest sourced from reference TRBV19 and TRBJ2-7, is DGGITQSPKYLFRKEGQNVTLSCEQNLNHDAMYWYRQDPGQGLRLIYYSQIVNDFQKGDIAEGYSVSREKKESFPLTVTSAQKNPTAFYLCASSKDRAKTSYEQYFGPGTRLTVT.

This clone was recorded at least ten times. The CDR3 extends 3 residues past the end of the read, so its final part is completed from the germline J gene. V usage is TRBV29-1 and J usage is TRBJ2-7; D is perhaps TRBD2 (6 bases). The V gene lost 4 bases and the J gene lost 6 bases, with 19 bases spanning the gap. Germline values: CDR1 SQVTM, CDR2 ANQGSEA. CDR3 length equals 14 residues. Incomplete CDR3 DNA: TGCAGCGTTGTTGAAGATGGCGGGATCTTCGAG. It is translated as CSVVEDGGIFE. The full CDR3 protein reads CSVVEDGGIFEQYF.

This clone was recorded many times. The read ends 3 residues shy of where the CDR3 ends; the end is completed using the germline J gene. The chain couples TRBV30 to TRBJ2-5; 12 bases are a match to TRBD2. This CDR3 region has 15 residues. Germline trimming cut 3 bases from V and 1 base from J; bases unmatched to any gene: 3. Germline V gene data show CDR1 as GTSNPN and CDR2 as SVGIG (reference sequence). Partial CDR3 DNA: TGTGCCTGGAGGGGACTAGCGGGTCTCCAAGAGACC. Its protein is CAWRGLAGLQET. The entire CDR3 reads CAWRGLAGLQETQYF.

This clone was observed many times. Read sequence stops 3 residues before the CDR3 end, and the germline J gene provides the missing end. This rearrangement joins TRBV19 to TRBJ1-2; D perhaps matches TRBD1 (5 bases). Germline CDR1 and CDR2: LNHDA and SQIVND (reference sequence). Trimming took 4 bases from V and 4 from J, leaving 13 bases between them. CDR3 length: 14 residues. CDR3 protein: CASSNDPTAYGYTF. The sequenced part of the CDR3 DNA is TGTGCCAGTAGTAACGACCCGACAGCCTATGGC.